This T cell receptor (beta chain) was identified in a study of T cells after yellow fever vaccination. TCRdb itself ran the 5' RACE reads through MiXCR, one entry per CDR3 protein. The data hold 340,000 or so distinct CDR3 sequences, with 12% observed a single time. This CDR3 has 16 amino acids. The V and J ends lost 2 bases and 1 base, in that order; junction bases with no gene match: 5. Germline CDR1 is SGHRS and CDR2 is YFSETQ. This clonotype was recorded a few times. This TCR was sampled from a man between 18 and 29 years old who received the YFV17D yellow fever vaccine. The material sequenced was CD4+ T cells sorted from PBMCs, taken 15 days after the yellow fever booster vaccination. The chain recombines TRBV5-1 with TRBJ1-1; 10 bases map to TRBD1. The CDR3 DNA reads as TGCGCCAGCAGCTTCGACAGGGGGCGCGGGAACACTGAAGCTTTCTTT. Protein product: CASSFDRGRGNTEAFF.